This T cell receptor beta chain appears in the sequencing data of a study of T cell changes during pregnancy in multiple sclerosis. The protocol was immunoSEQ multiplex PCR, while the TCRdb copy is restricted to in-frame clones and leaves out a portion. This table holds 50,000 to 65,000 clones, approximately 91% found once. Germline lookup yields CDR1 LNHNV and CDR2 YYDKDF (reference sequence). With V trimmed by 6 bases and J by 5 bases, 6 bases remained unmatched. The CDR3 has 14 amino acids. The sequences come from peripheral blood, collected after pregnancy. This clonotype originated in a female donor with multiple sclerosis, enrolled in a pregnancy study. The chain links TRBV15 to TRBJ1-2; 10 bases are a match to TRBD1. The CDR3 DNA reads TGTGCCACCAGTAGCCGGGACAGGGGATATGGCTACACCTTC. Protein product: CATSSRDRGYGYTF.